What follows are 25 T cell receptor beta chains derived from one specimen sequenced in a study of spatial heterogeneity in lung cancer. Time point reported: sample taken at primary tumor resection. Whole RNA, isolated from tumor, nontumor lung or frozen PBMC, was sequenced without prior sorting. TCRdb redid the calling of the 5' RACE reads with MiXCR, one entry per CDR3 protein. The table shows some 47,000 distinct CDR3 sequences, with around 7.6% occurring only once. Sample: PBMCs, taken at surgery. The receptors were sampled from a female donor with early-stage non-small cell lung cancer.

This clonotype was observed a handful of times. The chain recombines TRBV7-9 with TRBJ2-7; unclear D gene. This CDR3 contains 12 residues. V was trimmed by 5 bases and J by 7 bases, leaving 12 bases between them. Germline-derived CDR1 and CDR2 are SEHNR and FQNEAQ (reference sequence). The CDR3 spells CASSLIVGEQYF. DNA for the CDR3: TGTGCCAGCAGCCTAATCGTAGGGGAGCAGTACTTC. Combining the CDR3 with reference TRBV7-9 and TRBJ2-7 gives the whole variable domain DTGVSQNPRHKITKRGQNVTFRCDPISEHNRLYWYRQTLGQGPEFLTYFQNEAQLEKSRLLSDRFSAERPKGSFSTLEIQRTEQGDSAMYLCASSLIVGEQYFGPGTRLTVT.

The chain carries TRBV13 and TRBJ2-5; D uncertain. The CDR3 totals 13 residues. The V gene lost 3 bases and the J gene lost 9 bases, with 14 bases spanning the gap. Germline assignment: CDR1 PRHDT and CDR2 FYEKMQ (reference sequence). The CDR3 DNA sequence: TGTGCCAGCAGCTTGAGCCCCCCCTCAGCCCAGTACTTC. Its protein product is CASSLSPPSAQYF.

This clonotype is judged medium-sized. This chain connects TRBV7-9 to TRBJ2-1, with TRBD1 matching 8 bases. The CDR3 extends over 16 amino acids. V dropped 1 base and J dropped 7; count of bases not matched to a gene: 9. Germline V CDR1 and CDR2: SEHNR, FQNEAQ (reference sequence). CDR3 region: CASSLVTGGGLNEQFF. CDR3 coding DNA: TGTGCCAGCAGCTTAGTCACAGGGGGAGGTTTGAATGAGCAGTTCTTC.

A few counts support this clonotype. This sequence joins TRBV10-3 and TRBJ2-2, with D maybe TRBD2 (5 bases). With 7 bases removed from V and 1 base from J, the gap between germline ends came to 7 bases. CDR3 length: 13 amino acids. CDR1 and CDR2 from the germline V gene are ENHRY and SYGVKD. The CDR3 coding sequence is TGTGCCATCAATGGACTGAACACCGGGGAGCTGTTTTTT. Encoded protein: CAINGLNTGELFF.

A few counts support this clonotype. The V gene is TRBV20-1, the J gene TRBJ2-5, with TRBD2 as a possible D gene (5 bases). Germline V gene data show CDR1 as DFQATT and CDR2 as SNEGSKA (reference sequence). This CDR3 has 14 residues. V was trimmed by 0 bases and J by 5 bases, leaving 13 bases between them. CDR3: CSARDRELGETQYF. The CDR3 coding sequence is TGCAGTGCTAGAGATCGGGAATTGGGGGAGACCCAGTACTTC.

This clonotype appeared many times. The J gene is TRBJ1-2, the V gene TRBV4-3; tentative D call: TRBD1 (5 bases). CDR3 length: 14 amino acids. Germline V gene lookup returns CDR1 LGHNA and CDR2 YSLEER. Trimming left V 0 bases short and J 2 bases short, with 7 bases between. The CDR3 loop reads CASSQDRQNYGYTF. Written as DNA, the CDR3 is TGCGCCAGCAGCCAAGATCGACAGAACTATGGCTACACCTTC.

This clonotype has ten or more counts. The rearrangement joins TRBV4-2 to TRBJ1-2; a possible D gene is TRBD1 (5 bases). The CDR3 sequence is 11 residues long. Germline assignment: CDR1 LGHNA and CDR2 YNFKEQ. Trimming took 4 bases from V and 6 from J, leaving 6 bases between them. CDR3 DNA: TGTGCCAGCAGCCCCAGGGATGGCTACACCTTC. This sequence encodes CASSPRDGYTF.

This clonotype was picked up many times. This sequence joins TRBV12-3 or TRBV12-4 and TRBJ2-3; tentatively, D is TRBD2 (6 bases). Trimming took off 6 bases at V and 3 bases at J, with 16 bases between the two ends. The CDR3 spans 15 residues. CDR3 protein: CASSRLEGRTDTQYF. The CDR3 DNA reads TGTGCCAGCAGCCGCCTGGAGGGGCGGACAGATACGCAGTATTTT.

This clonotype came up a few times. V is TRBV27 and J is TRBJ2-7; a weak D match, TRBD1 (6 bases). In germline, CDR1 is MNHEY, CDR2 SMNVEV (reference sequence). The CDR3 length is 13 residues. Deletions cut 6 bases from V and 2 bases from J, with 11 bases between. CDR3 sequence: CASSLGTTYEQYF. The CDR3 bases are TGTGCCAGCAGCCTAGGGACAACCTACGAGCAGTACTTC.

This clonotype was observed at least ten times. This chain uses TRBV27 with TRBJ2-7, with TRBD1 matching 7 bases. The germline CDR1 and CDR2 sequences are MNHEY and SMNVEV (reference sequence). J was trimmed by 2 bases and V by 2 bases; bases with no gene match: 0. The CDR3 sequence is 13 residues long. DNA of the CDR3: TGTGCCAGCAGTTTAGGGACAGCCTACGAGCAGTACTTC. Protein: CASSLGTAYEQYF.

In its sample, this clonotype was seen a few times. The chain employs TRBV19 and TRBJ1-5; TRBD1 matches at 7 bases. V lost 2 bases, J lost 4 bases, and 14 bases stayed unmatched. CDR1 is LNHDA, CDR2 SQIVND, per germline (reference sequence). This CDR3 region has 18 residues. As DNA, the CDR3 is TGTGCCAGTAGTATATTCGGACAGGCCCTCGTGACGAATCAGCCCCAGCATTTT. This gives the protein CASSIFGQALVTNQPQHF.

This clonotype was counted ten times or more. The J gene is TRBJ1-1, the V gene TRBV7-2; the D gene is possibly TRBD1 (5 bases). V shed 0 bases and J shed 11 bases, with 10 bases lying between them. Germline V gene sequence: CDR1 SGHTA, CDR2 FQGNSA. The CDR3 sequence is 12 residues long. The CDR3: CASSLAYGGAFF. The CDR3, as DNA: TGTGCCAGCAGCTTAGCGTATGGGGGTGCTTTCTTT.

The chain couples TRBV20-1 to TRBJ2-5; D may be TRBD2 (6 bases). V was shortened by 6 bases and J by 4 bases, with 15 bases between the two germline ends. This CDR3 comprises 13 residues. Germline CDR1 reads DFQATT; CDR2 reads SNEGSKA (reference sequence). CDR3 region: CSAVGTVGETQYF. As DNA, the CDR3 is TGCAGTGCCGTTGGGACTGTTGGAGAGACCCAGTACTTC.

A few counts support this clonotype. The rearrangement uses TRBV15 and TRBJ2-1, with D perhaps given as TRBD1 or TRBD2 (5 bases each). Trimming cost V 0 bases and J 14 bases, with 11 bases left between them. The CDR3 has 12 amino acids. The V gene's germline CDR1 is LNHNV and CDR2 YYDKDF (reference sequence). The CDR3 loop reads CATSRDLGGKFF. As DNA, the CDR3 is TGTGCCACCAGCAGAGATCTTGGGGGAAAGTTCTTC. The whole variable domain, filled in from reference TRBV15 and TRBJ2-1, reads DAMVIQNPRYQVTQFGKPVTLSCSQTLNHNVMYWYQQKSSQAPKLLFHYYDKDFNNEADTPDNFQSRRPNTSFCFLDIRSPGLGDTAMYLCATSRDLGGKFFGPGTRLTVL.

At least ten counts were recorded for this clonotype. This rearrangement joins TRBV7-2 to TRBJ2-1; D gene unclear. Germline V lookup: CDR1 SGHTA, CDR2 FQGNSA. Trimming cost V 1 base and J 2 bases, with 12 bases left between them. This CDR3 is 16 amino acids long. The chain's CDR3 is CASSLGTDRPYNEQFF. CDR3 nucleotide sequence: TGTGCCAGCAGCTTAGGAACAGACCGACCCTACAATGAGCAGTTCTTC. Drawing the rest from reference TRBV7-2 and TRBJ2-1, the complete variable domain is GAGVSQSPSNKVTEKGKDVELRCDPISGHTALYWYRQSLGQGLEFLIYFQGNSAPDKSGLPSDRFSAERTGGSVSTLTIQRTQQEDSAVYLCASSLGTDRPYNEQFFGPGTRLTVL.

This clonotype was counted between two and nine times. The genes are TRBV2 and TRBJ1-1; D might be TRBD1 (5 bases). This CDR3 has 12 amino acids. Trimming removed 6 bases at V and 0 bases at J, with 5 bases between. From germline, CDR1 is SNHLY and CDR2 FYNNEI. CDR3 nucleotide sequence: TGTGCCAGCAGGGGACTGAACACTGAAGCTTTCTTT. Translation: CASRGLNTEAFF. Using reference TRBV2 and TRBJ1-1 for the parts outside the CDR3, the full variable domain is EPEVTQTPSHQVTQMGQEVILRCVPISNHLYFYWYRQILGQKVEFLVSFYNNEISEKSEIFDDQFSVERPDGSNFTLKIRSTKLEDSAMYFCASRGLNTEAFFGQGTRLTVV.

This clonotype has more than one count but fewer than ten. The gene calls are TRBV2 and TRBJ2-7; 10 bases are a match to TRBD2. V lost 2 bases and J lost 7; bases outside the gene matches: 5. The V gene's germline CDR1 is SNHLY and CDR2 FYNNEI. The CDR3 runs to 14 residues. The chain's CDR3 is CASSELAGVEEQYF. As DNA, the CDR3 is TGTGCCAGCAGTGAACTAGCGGGGGTAGAGGAGCAGTACTTC.

This clonotype was seen at least ten times. This rearrangement joins TRBV7-8 to TRBJ2-7; D gene uncertain. Germline V lookup: CDR1 SGHVS, CDR2 FQNEAQ. V lost 6 bases and J lost 2, with 11 bases in between. CDR3 size: 13 residues. As DNA, the CDR3 is TGTGCCAGCAGAATAGGTGTGACCTACGAGCAGTACTTC. It is translated as CASRIGVTYEQYF.

This clonotype has ten or more counts. CDR3 bases: TGCAGCGTGGACAGGGCTGAATACAATGAGCAGTTCTTC. Encoded protein: CSVDRAEYNEQFF. V gene TRBV29-1 combines with J gene TRBJ2-1, with 8 bases fitting TRBD1. Germline CDR1 reads SQVTM; CDR2 reads ANQGSEA. The CDR3 has 13 amino acids. V trimming: 6 bases; J trimming: 4 bases; junction bases outside the gene matches: 5.

The sample holds many counts of this clonotype. V gene TRBV2 combines with J gene TRBJ2-1; D call uncertain. Trimming removed 2 bases at V and 8 bases at J, with 7 bases between. Looked up from germline, CDR1 is SNHLY and CDR2 is FYNNEI. The CDR3 runs 12 residues. The CDR3 spells CASSEQAYEQFF. CDR3 nucleotides: TGTGCCAGCAGTGAACAGGCGTATGAGCAGTTCTTC.

This clonotype occurred a few times. The chain employs TRBV30 and TRBJ2-3, with 7 bases fitting TRBD2. J gave up 0 bases and V 4 bases, and 7 bases lay outside the gene matches. This CDR3 is built from 15 residues. The germline CDR1 and CDR2 sequences are GTSNPN and SVGIG (reference sequence). DNA for the CDR3: TGTGCCTGGACACCTAGCGGCTATAGCACAGATACGCAGTATTTT. Translated: CAWTPSGYSTDTQYF.

Many counts were recorded for this clonotype. The genes are TRBV2 and TRBJ1-5, with TRBD1 as a possible D gene (5 bases). Germline CDR1 and CDR2: SNHLY and FYNNEI. This CDR3 has 15 amino acids. Trimming removed 5 bases from V and 7 bases from J, with 18 bases in between. The CDR3 coding sequence is TGTGCCAGCAGTCCAGGGTCTTCAGACGGGCAGCCCCAGCATTTT. Translating gives CASSPGSSDGQPQHF.

The chain is built from TRBV12-3 or TRBV12-4 and TRBJ2-3; 11 bases align to TRBD2. With 3 bases clipped from V and 8 bases from J, the junction kept 7 bases outside the gene matches. CDR3 length: 15 residues. CDR3 loop: CASSLGSGGVGTQYF. The DNA of the CDR3 is TGTGCCAGCAGTTTGGGTAGCGGGGGGGTTGGTACGCAGTATTTT.

The gene calls are TRBV6-2 or TRBV6-3 and TRBJ1-2; D is undetermined. Looked up from germline, CDR1 is MNHEY and CDR2 is SVGEGT. V lost 6 bases and J lost 8, with 19 bases in between. The length of the CDR3 is 14 residues. The CDR3 loop is CASSTGGGSRGYTF. CDR3 coding DNA: TGTGCCAGCAGCACCGGTGGAGGGTCTCGGGGCTACACCTTC.

This clonotype has only a few counts. The rearrangement uses TRBV11-2 and TRBJ2-3; 7 positions agree with TRBD2. The V gene's germline CDR1 is SGHAT and CDR2 FQNNGV. V trimming: 4 bases; J trimming: 2 bases; junction bases outside the gene matches: 3. This CDR3 has 14 residues. CDR3 nucleotide sequence: TGTGCCAGCAGCTACAGCGGGGACACAGATACGCAGTATTTT. It encodes CASSYSGDTDTQYF.